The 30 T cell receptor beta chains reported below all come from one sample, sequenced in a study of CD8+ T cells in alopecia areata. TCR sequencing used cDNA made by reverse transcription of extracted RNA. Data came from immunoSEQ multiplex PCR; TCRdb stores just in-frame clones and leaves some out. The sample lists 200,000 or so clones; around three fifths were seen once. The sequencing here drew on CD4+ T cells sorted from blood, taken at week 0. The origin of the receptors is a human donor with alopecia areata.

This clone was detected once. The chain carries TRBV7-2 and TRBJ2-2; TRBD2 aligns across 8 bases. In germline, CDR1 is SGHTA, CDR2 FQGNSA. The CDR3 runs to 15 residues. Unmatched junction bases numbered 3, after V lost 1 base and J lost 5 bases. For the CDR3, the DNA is TGTGCCAGCAGCTTAGGCCGCGGGGGGACCGGGGAGCTGTTTTTT. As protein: CASSLGRGGTGELFF.

Here the CDR3 DNA reads TGCGCCAGCAGCTTGAGGGGGGCCTCCTACAATGAGCAGTTCTTC. Encoded protein: CASSLRGASYNEQFF. The chain employs TRBV5-1 and TRBJ2-1; D may match TRBD1 or TRBD2 (6 bases each). The CDR3 consists of 15 residues. Germline-derived CDR1 and CDR2 are SGHRS and YFSETQ. V lost 1 base, J lost 0 bases, and 8 bases lay in between. The full variable domain, with the rest looked up from reference TRBV5-1 and TRBJ2-1, is KAGVTQTPRYLIKTRGQQVTLSCSPISGHRSVSWYQQTPGQGLQFLFEYFSETQRNKGNFPGRFSGRQFSNSRSEMNVSTLELGDSALYLCASSLRGASYNEQFFGPGTRLTVL.

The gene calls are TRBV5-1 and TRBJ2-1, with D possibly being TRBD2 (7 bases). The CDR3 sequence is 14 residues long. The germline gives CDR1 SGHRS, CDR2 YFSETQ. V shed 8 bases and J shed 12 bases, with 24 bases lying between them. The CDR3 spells CASASGEGGEWQFF. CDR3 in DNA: TGCGCCAGTGCCAGCGGGGAAGGGGGTGAGTGGCAGTTCTTC. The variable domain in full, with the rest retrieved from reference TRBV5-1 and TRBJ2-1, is KAGVTQTPRYLIKTRGQQVTLSCSPISGHRSVSWYQQTPGQGLQFLFEYFSETQRNKGNFPGRFSGRQFSNSRSEMNVSTLELGDSALYLCASASGEGGEWQFFGPGTRLTVL.

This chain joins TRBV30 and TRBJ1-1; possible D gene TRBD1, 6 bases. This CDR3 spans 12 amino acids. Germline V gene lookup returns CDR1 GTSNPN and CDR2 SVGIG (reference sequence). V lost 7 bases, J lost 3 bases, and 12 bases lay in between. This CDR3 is CAYNRDYTEAFF. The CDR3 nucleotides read TGTGCCTACAACAGGGACTACACTGAAGCTTTCTTT.

DNA of the CDR3: TGTGCCAGTAGTAGACAGGGGATCCCCTACGAGCAGTACTTC. This encodes CASSRQGIPYEQYF. The rearrangement links TRBV19 to TRBJ2-7; 8 bases are a match to TRBD1. The germline V gene encodes CDR1 LNHDA and CDR2 SQIVND (reference sequence). This CDR3 spans 14 amino acids. V shed 4 bases and J 2 bases; nucleotides not matched to a gene: 4.

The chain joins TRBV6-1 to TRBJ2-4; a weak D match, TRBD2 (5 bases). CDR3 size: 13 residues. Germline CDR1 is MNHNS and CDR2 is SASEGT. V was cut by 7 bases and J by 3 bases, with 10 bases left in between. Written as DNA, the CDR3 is TGTGCCAGCATGCGGGTCGACAAAAACATTCAGTACTTC. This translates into CASMRVDKNIQYF.

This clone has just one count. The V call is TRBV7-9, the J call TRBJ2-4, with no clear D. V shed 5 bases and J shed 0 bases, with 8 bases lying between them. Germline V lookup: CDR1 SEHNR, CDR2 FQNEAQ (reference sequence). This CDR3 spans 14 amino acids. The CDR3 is CASSPGLAKNIQYF. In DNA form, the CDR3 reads TGTGCCAGCAGCCCCGGGCTAGCCAAAAACATTCAGTACTTC. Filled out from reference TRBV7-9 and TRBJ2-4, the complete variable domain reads DTGVSQNPRHKITKRGQNVTFRCDPISEHNRLYWYRQTLGQGPEFLTYFQNEAQLEKSRLLSDRFSAERPKGSFSTLEIQRTEQGDSAMYLCASSPGLAKNIQYFGAGTRLSVL.

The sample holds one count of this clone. CDR3 sequence reads: CATRTDTGELFF. CDR3 in DNA: TGCGCCACCAGGACAGACACCGGGGAGCTGTTTTTT. The V call is TRBV5-1, the J call TRBJ2-2; D may be TRBD1 (6 bases). Trimming took 9 bases from V and 3 from J, leaving 9 bases between them. CDR1 SGHRS and CDR2 YFSETQ come from the germline V gene. CDR3 length: 12 amino acids.

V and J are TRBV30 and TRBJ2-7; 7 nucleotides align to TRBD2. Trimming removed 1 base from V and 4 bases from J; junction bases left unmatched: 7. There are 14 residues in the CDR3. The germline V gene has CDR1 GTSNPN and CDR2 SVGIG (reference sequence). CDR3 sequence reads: CAWSGDYLLYEQYF. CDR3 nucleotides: TGTGCCTGGAGTGGGGACTACCTTCTTTACGAGCAGTACTTC.

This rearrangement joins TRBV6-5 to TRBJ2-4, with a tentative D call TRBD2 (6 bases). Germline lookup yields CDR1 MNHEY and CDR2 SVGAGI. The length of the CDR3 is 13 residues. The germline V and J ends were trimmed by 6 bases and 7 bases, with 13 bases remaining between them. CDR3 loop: CASSRERTNIQYF. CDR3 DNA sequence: TGTGCCAGCAGCCGGGAGAGGACTAACATTCAGTACTTC.

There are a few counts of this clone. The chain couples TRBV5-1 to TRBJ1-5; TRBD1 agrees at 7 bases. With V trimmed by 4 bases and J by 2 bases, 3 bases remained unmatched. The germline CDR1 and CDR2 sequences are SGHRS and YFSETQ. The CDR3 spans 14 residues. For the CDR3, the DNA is TGCGCCAGCAGCCGGACAGGACGCAATCAGCCCCAGCATTTT. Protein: CASSRTGRNQPQHF.

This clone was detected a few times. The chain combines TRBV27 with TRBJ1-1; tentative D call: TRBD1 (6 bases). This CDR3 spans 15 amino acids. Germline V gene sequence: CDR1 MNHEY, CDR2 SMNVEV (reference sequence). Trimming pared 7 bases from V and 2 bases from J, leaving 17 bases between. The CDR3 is CASTLVTGRNTEAFF. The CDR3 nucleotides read TGTGCCAGCACTCTAGTGACAGGACGCAACACTGAAGCTTTCTTT.

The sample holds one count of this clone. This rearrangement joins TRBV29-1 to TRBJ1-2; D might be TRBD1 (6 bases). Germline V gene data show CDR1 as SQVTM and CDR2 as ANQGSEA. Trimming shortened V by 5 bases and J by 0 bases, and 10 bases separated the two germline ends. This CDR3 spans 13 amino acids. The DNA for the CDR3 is TGCAGCGTTACAGGGTTAGCTAACTATGGCTACACCTTC. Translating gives CSVTGLANYGYTF.

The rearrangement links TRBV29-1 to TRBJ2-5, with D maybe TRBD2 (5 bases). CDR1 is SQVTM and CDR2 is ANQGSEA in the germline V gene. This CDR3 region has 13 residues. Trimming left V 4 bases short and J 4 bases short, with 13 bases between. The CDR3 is CSVGVRSGETQYF. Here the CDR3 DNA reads TGCAGCGTTGGAGTCAGGAGCGGAGAGACCCAGTACTTC.

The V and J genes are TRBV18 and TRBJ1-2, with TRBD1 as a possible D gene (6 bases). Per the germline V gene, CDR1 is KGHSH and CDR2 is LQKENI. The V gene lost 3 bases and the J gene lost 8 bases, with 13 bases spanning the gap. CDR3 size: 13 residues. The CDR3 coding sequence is TGTGCCAGCTCACCTTTACAGGGCGACGGCTACACCTTC. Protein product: CASSPLQGDGYTF.

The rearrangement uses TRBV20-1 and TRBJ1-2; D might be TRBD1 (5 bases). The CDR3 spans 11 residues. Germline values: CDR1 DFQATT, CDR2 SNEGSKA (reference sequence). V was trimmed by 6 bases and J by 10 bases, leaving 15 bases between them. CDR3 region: CSAPITGLYTF. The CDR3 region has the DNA TGCAGTGCCCCCATCACAGGCCTCTACACCTTC.

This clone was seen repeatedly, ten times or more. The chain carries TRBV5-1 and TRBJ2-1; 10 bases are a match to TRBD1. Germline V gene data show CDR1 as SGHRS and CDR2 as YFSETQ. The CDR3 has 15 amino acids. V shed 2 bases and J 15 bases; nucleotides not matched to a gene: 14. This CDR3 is CASSLTGTGAPGVFF. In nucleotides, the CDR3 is TGCGCCAGCAGCTTAACCGGGACAGGGGCCCCCGGAGTGTTCTTC.

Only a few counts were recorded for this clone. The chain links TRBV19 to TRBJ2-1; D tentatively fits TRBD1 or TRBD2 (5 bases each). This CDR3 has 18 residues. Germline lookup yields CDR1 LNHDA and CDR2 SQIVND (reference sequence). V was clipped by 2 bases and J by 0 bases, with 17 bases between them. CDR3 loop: CASSILPSVRGSYNEQFF. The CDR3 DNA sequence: TGTGCCAGTAGTATACTCCCCTCGGTGAGGGGCTCCTACAATGAGCAGTTCTTC.

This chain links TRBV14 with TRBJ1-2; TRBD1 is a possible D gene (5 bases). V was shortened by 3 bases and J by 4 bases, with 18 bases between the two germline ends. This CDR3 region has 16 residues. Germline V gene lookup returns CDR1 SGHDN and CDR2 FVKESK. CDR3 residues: CASSHAPKGNLYGYTF. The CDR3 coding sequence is TGTGCCAGCAGCCACGCACCAAAGGGGAACCTCTATGGCTACACCTTC.

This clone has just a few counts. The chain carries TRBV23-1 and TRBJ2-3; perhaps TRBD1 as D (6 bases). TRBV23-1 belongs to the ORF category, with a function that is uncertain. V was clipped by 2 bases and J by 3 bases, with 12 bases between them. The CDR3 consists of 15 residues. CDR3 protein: CASSQLGARTDTQYF. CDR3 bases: TGCGCCAGCAGTCAACTGGGGGCAAGAACAGATACGCAGTATTTT.

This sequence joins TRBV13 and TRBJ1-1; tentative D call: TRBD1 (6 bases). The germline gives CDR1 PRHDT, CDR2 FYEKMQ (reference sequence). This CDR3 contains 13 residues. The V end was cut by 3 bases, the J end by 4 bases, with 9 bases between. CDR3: CASSFGGPTEAFF. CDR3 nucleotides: TGTGCCAGCAGCTTCGGGGGGCCCACTGAAGCTTTCTTT.

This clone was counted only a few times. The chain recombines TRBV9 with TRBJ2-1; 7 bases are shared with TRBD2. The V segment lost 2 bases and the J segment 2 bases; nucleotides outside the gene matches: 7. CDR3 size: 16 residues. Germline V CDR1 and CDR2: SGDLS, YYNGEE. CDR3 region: CASSVLAVSAYNEQFF. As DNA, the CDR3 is TGTGCCAGCAGCGTTCTAGCGGTTTCGGCCTACAATGAGCAGTTCTTC.

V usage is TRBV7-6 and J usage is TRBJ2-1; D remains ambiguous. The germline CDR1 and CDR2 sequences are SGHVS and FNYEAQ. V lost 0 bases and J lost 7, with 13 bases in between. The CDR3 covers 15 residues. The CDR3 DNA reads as TGTGCCAGCAGCTTAGCGCCCGGCAGCCATAATGAGCAGTTCTTC. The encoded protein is CASSLAPGSHNEQFF.

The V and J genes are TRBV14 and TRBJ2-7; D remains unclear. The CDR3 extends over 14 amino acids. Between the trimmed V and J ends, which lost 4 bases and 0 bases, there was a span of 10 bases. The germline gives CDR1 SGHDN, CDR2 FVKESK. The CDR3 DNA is TGTGCCAGCAGCCGGCATGTGGGCTCCTACGAGCAGTACTTC. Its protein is CASSRHVGSYEQYF.

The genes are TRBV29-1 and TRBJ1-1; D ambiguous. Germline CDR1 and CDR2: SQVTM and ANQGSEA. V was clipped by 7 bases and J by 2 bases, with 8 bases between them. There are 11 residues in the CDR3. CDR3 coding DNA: TGCAGCGCCCTGGGAAACACTGAAGCTTTCTTT. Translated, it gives CSALGNTEAFF.

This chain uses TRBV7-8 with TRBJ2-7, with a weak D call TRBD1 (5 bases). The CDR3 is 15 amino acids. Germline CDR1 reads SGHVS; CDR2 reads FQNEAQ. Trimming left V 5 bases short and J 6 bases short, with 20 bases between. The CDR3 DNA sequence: TGTGCCAGCAGCCTTCGCCAGGGCGTCGCAGGCGAGCAGTACTTC. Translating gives CASSLRQGVAGEQYF.

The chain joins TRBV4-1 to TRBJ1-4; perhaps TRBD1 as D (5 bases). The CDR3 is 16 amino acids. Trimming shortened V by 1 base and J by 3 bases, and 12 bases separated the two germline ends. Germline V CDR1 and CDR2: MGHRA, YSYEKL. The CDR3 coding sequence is TGCGCCAGCAGCCAAGGTTCGGCAGGGCCTAATGAAAAACTGTTTTTT. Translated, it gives CASSQGSAGPNEKLFF.

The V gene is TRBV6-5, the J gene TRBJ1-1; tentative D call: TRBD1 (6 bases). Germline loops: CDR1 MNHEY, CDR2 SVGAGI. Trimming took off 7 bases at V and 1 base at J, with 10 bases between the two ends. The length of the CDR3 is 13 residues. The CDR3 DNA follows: TGTGCCAGCACCTCGACAGGGAACACTGAAGCTTTCTTT. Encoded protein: CASTSTGNTEAFF.

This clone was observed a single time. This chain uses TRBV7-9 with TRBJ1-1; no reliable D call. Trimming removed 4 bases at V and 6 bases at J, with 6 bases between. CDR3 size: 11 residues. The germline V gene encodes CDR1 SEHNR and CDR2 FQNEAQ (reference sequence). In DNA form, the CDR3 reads TGTGCCAGCAGCTCCGACCCTGAAGCTTTCTTT. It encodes CASSSDPEAFF.

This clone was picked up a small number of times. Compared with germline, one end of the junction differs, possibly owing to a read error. The CDR3 coding sequence is TGTGCCAGCAGTTATTATGAGGGTGGACGGTCACCCCTCCACTTT. This codes for CASSYYEGGRSPLHF. The chain recombines TRBV10-3 with TRBJ1-6; no clear D. The germline V gene has CDR1 ENHRY and CDR2 SYGVKD. CDR3 size: 15 residues.